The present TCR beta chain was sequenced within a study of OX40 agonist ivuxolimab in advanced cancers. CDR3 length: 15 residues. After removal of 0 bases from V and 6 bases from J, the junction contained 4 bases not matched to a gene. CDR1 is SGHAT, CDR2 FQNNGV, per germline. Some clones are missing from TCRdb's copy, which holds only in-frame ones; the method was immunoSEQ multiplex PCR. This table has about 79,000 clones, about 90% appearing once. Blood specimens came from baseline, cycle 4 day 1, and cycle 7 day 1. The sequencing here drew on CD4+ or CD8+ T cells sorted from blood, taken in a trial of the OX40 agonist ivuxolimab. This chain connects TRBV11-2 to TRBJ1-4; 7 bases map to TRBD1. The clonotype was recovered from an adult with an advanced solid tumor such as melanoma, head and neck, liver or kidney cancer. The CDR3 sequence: CASSLEGGADEKLFF. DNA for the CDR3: TGTGCCAGCAGCTTAGAAGGGGGCGCCGATGAAAAACTGTTTTTT.